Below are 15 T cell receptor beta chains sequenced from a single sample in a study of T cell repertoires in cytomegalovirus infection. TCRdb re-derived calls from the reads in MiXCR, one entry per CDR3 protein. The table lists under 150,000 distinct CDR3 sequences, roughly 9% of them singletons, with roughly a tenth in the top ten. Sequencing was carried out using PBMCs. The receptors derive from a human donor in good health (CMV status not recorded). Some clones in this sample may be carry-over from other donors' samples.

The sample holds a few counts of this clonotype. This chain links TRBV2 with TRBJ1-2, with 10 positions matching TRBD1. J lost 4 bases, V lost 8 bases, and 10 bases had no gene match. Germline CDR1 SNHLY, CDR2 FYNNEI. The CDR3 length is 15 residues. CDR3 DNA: TGTGCCAGCTCGGGACAGGGGACCCTTAGCTATGGCTACACCTTC. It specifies CASSGQGTLSYGYTF. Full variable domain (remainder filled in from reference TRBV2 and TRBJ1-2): EPEVTQTPSHQVTQMGQEVILRCVPISNHLYFYWYRQILGQKVEFLVSFYNNEISEKSEIFDDQFSVERPDGSNFTLKIRSTKLEDSAMYFCASSGQGTLSYGYTFGSGTRLTVV.

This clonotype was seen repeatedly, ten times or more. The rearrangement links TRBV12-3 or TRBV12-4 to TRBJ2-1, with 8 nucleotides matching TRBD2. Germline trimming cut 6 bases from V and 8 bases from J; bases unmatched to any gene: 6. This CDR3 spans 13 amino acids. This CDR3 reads CASSSGGGHEQFF. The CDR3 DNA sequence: TGTGCCAGCAGCTCCGGGGGGGGCCATGAGCAGTTCTTC.

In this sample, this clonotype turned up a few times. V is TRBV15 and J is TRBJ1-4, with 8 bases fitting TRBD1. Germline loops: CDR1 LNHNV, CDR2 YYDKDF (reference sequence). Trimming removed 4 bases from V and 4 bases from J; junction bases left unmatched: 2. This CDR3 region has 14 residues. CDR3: CATSTTGVNEKLFF. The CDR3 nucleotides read TGTGCCACCAGCACGACAGGGGTTAATGAAAAACTGTTTTTT. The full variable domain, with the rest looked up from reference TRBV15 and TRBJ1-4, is DAMVIQNPRYQVTQFGKPVTLSCSQTLNHNVMYWYQQKSSQAPKLLFHYYDKDFNNEADTPDNFQSRRPNTSFCFLDIRSPGLGDTAMYLCATSTTGVNEKLFFGSGTQLSVL.

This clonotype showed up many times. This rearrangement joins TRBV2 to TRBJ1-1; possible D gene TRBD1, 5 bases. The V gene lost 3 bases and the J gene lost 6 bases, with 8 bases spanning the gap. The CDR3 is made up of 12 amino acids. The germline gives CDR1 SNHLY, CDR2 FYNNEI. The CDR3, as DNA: TGTGCCAGCAGTGAGGGGGGGTCTGAAGCTTTCTTT. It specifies CASSEGGSEAFF.

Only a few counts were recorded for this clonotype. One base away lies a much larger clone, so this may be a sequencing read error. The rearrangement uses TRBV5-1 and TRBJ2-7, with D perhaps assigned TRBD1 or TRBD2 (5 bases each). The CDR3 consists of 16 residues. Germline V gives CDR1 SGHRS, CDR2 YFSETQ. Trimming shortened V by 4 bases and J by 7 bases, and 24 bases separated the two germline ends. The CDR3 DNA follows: TGCGCCAGCAGCCACATAAACTCAGAGGGACCTCGGGAGCAGTACTTC. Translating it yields CASSHINSEGPREQYF.

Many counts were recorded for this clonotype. The CDR3 loop is CASSLANSGGARGEQFF. CDR3 sequence (DNA): TGTGCCAGCAGCTTAGCGAATAGCGGGGGAGCAAGGGGTGAGCAGTTCTTC. The chain combines TRBV7-2 with TRBJ2-1; 9 bases fit TRBD2. The trim removed 0 bases at V and 9 bases at J, leaving 12 bases unmatched. The CDR3 length is 17 residues. Germline values: CDR1 SGHTA, CDR2 FQGNSA.

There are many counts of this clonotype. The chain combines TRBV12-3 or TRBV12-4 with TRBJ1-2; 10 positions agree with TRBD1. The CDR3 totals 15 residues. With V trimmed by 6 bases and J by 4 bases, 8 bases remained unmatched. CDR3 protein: CASSSPGQGLYGYTF. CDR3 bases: TGTGCCAGCAGCTCCCCGGGACAGGGGCTCTATGGCTACACCTTC.

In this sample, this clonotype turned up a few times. The chain's CDR3 is CASSLARHYNSPLHF. In DNA form, the CDR3 reads TGCGCCAGCAGCTTGGCGCGACACTATAATTCACCCCTCCACTTT. The V call is TRBV5-1, the J call TRBJ1-6; no firm D call. V dropped 0 bases and J dropped 3 bases, with 7 bases sitting between them. Germline CDR1 reads SGHRS; CDR2 reads YFSETQ. This CDR3 has 15 amino acids.

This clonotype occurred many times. The chain's CDR3 is CASSFGPRGTDTQYF. CDR3 sequence (DNA): TGTGCCAGCAGCTTCGGCCCTCGGGGGACAGATACGCAGTATTTT. The V and J genes are TRBV5-6 and TRBJ2-3; D possibly corresponds to TRBD2 (6 bases). Between the trimmed V and J ends, which lost 2 bases and 3 bases, there was a span of 13 bases. Germline CDR1 reads SGHDT; CDR2 reads YYEEEE. The CDR3 covers 15 residues.

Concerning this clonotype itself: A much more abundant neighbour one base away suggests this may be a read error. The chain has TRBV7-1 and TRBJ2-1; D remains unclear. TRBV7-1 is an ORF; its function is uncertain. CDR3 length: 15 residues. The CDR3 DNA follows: TGTGCCAGCAGCCGACGATTGAATGGTATTAGTGAGCACTTCTTC. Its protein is CASSRRLNGISEHFF.

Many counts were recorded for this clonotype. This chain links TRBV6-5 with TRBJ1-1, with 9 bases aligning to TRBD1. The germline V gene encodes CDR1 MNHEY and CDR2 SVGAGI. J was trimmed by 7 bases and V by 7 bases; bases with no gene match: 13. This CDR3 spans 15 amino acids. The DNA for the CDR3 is TGTGCCAGCACCCTCACAGGGGGCAACGCCGGTGAAGCTTTCTTT. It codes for CASTLTGGNAGEAFF.

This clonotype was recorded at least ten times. The CDR3 protein is CATSEPLAGETDTQYF. As DNA, the CDR3 is TGTGCCACCAGTGAACCACTAGCGGGGGAAACAGATACGCAGTATTTT. The chain uses TRBV24-1 and TRBJ2-3; 11 bases align to TRBD2. This CDR3 has 16 amino acids. The ends lost 4 bases at V and 3 bases at J; junction bases unmatched: 5. Per germline, CDR1 KGHDR and CDR2 SFDVKD.

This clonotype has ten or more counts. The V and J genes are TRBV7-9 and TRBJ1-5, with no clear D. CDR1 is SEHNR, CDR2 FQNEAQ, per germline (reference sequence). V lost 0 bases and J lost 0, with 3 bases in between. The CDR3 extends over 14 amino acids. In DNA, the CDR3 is TGTGCCAGCAGCTTAGCCTCTAGCAATCAGCCCCAGCATTTT. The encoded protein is CASSLASSNQPQHF.

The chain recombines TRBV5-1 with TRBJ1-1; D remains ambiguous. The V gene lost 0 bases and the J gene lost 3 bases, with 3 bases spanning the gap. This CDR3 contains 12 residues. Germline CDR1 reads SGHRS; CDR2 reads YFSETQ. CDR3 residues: CASSLEDTEAFF. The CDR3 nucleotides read TGCGCCAGCAGCTTGGAAGACACTGAAGCTTTCTTT. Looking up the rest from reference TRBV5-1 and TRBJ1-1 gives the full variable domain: KAGVTQTPRYLIKTRGQQVTLSCSPISGHRSVSWYQQTPGQGLQFLFEYFSETQRNKGNFPGRFSGRQFSNSRSEMNVSTLELGDSALYLCASSLEDTEAFFGQGTRLTVV.

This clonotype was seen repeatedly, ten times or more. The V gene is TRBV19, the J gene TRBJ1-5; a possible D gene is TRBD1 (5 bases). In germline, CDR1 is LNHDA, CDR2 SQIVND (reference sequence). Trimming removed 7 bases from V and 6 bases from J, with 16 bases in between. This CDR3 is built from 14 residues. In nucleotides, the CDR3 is TGTGCCAGTAACCCAACCTCAGGGTCTCAGCCCCAGCATTTT. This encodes CASNPTSGSQPQHF.